This T cell receptor (beta chain) is drawn from a study of control samples from healthy donors and cancer patients. CDR1 and CDR2 from the germline V gene are SGHTA and FQGTGA. Trimming left V 6 bases short and J 2 bases short, with 13 bases between. The CDR3 contains 15 residues. The method was immunoSEQ multiplex PCR; TCRdb's version includes in-frame clones alone and lacks a portion of them. The data hold tens of thousands of clones, with around 91% observed a single time. The receptor was isolated from a man aged 50 or older with lung cancer. The J gene is TRBJ2-2, the V gene TRBV7-3; D is possibly TRBD2 (5 bases). Sequencing input: PBMCs. The CDR3 DNA follows: TGTGCCAGCAGGGCTGCGGGCGGTAACACCGGGGAGCTGTTTTTT. Encoded protein: CASRAAGGNTGELFF.